A single sample gave rise to the 4 T cell receptor beta chains below, sequenced in a study of blood T cells in healthy people across ages. Then a second PCR, running roughly 6 to 12 cycles, was carried out with a sample-barcoded 5' primer and a J-beta primer mix. In TCRdb, the 5' RACE reads were re-called with MiXCR into one record per CDR3 protein. This sample carries about 1.4 million distinct CDR3 sequences, approximately 60% of them seen once, and the ten largest clones take under 8.5%. The material sequenced was blood. The receptors here all came from a man aged 18-30 years in good health.

This chain links TRBV4-1 with TRBJ1-5; D not certain. The CDR3 consists of 14 residues. Trimming pared 0 bases from V and 6 bases from J, leaving 9 bases between. Germline V gene data show CDR1 as MGHRA and CDR2 as YSYEKL. The CDR3 DNA sequence: TGCGCCAGCAGCCAAGATGGGAGGTTTCAGCCCCAGCATTTT. Its translation is CASSQDGRFQPQHF.

This chain connects TRBV2 to TRBJ2-4, with TRBD2 matching over 11 bases. The end of the DNA fits TRBJ2-7 better, so the J call may be wrong. The V gene's germline CDR1 is SNHLY and CDR2 FYNNEI. This CDR3 has 14 residues. The CDR3 DNA follows: TGTGCCACCCTGGGGACTAGCGGTTCCTACGAGCAGTACTTC. This translates into CATLGTSGSYEQYF.

This clonotype was observed a handful of times. The J gene is TRBJ2-4, the V gene TRBV28; no definite D call. The tail of the sequence fits TRBJ2-7 better, so the J call may be wrong. Per the germline V gene, CDR1 is MDHEN and CDR2 is SYDVKM. The CDR3 consists of 14 residues. The CDR3 coding sequence is TGTGCCAGCAGTGACCGGGCCTCCCCGTACGAGCAGTACTTC. Translation: CASSDRASPYEQYF.

The rearrangement uses TRBV7-2 and TRBJ1-2; the D gene is possibly TRBD1 (6 bases). The CDR3 is 16 amino acids. Germline loops: CDR1 SGHTA, CDR2 FQGNSA. Trimming shortened V by 5 bases and J by 0 bases, and 16 bases separated the two germline ends. Here the CDR3 DNA reads TGTGCCAGCAGCCCTGTGCTAGGGGGAACTAACTATGGCTACACCTTC. It is translated as CASSPVLGGTNYGYTF.